This TCR beta chain was sequenced for a study of cytomegalovirus exposure and HLA in healthy donors. Whole-study findings and limits: While the bulk of TCR sequences proved rare, some public TCRs turned up in many donors.

CDR1 and CDR2 from the germline V gene are MNHEY and SVGAGI. CDR3 length: 15 amino acids. Trimming left V 6 bases short and J 2 bases short, with 17 bases between. Using immunoSEQ multiplex PCR, the repertoire was profiled, and TCRdb retains in-frame clones only, with some absent. Among 110,000 or so clones listed, about 87% were seen once. This clone was seen once. Its antigen is still unknown. The gene calls are TRBV6-5 and TRBJ2-7, with D maybe TRBD2 (5 bases). Sequencing was done on a sample of PBMCs. The TCR sequence derives from a man between 18 and 29 years old in good health and CMV-seronegative. CDR3 region: CASRSGGSITYEQYF. DNA for the CDR3: TGTGCCAGCAGATCTGGAGGATCTATAACCTACGAGCAGTACTTC.